A selection of T cell receptor beta chains follows, all from one sample in a study of regulatory T cells in long-lasting Graves disease. TCRdb fed the multiplex PCR reads into MiXCR, producing one record per CDR3 protein. The sample yields 400,000 or so distinct CDR3 sequences, around a quarter seen once. The sample was peripheral blood mononuclear cells (PBMCs), taken when the disease was refractory, from a patient treated with antithyroid drugs. Receptor source: a female donor with Graves disease. The CDR3 runs from the conserved cysteine through the conserved F or W. D genes are given only for firm matches. Clone size is not always given. Where it is, it says once, few, many or a class for expanded clones.

v_call	j_call	d_call	clone_size	cdr3_aa	cdr3_nt
TRBV28	TRBJ1-1	TRBD1	many	CASSPSRGRNTEAFF	TGTGCCAGCAGCCCTAGCAGGGGGCGGAACACTGAAGCTTTCTTT
TRBV4-1	TRBJ1-1	.	.	CASSQDTLRIRNTEAFF	TGCGCCAGCAGCCAAGATACCCTCCGAATAAGGAACACTGAAGCTTTCTTT
TRBV5-1	TRBJ1-2	TRBD1	.	CASSSSGQANYGYTF	TGCGCCAGCAGCTCCTCGGGACAGGCTAACTATGGCTACACCTTC
TRBV6-2/TRBV6-3	TRBJ2-5	TRBD1	many	CASSYRGQSQETQYF	TGTGCCAGCAGTTACAGGGGACAGTCTCAAGAGACCCAGTACTTC
TRBV7-8	TRBJ2-5	.	many	CASSLGLERETQYF	TGTGCCAGCAGCTTAGGGCTAGAGAGGGAGACCCAGTACTTC
TRBV20-1	TRBJ2-7	TRBD1	few	CSARGDRTYEQYF	TGCAGTGCTAGAGGGGACAGGACCTACGAGCAGTACTTC
TRBV7-8	TRBJ1-1	.	.	CASSLARAEVNTEAFF	TGTGCCAGCAGCTTAGCCCGAGCTGAGGTGAACACTGAAGCTTTCTTT
TRBV12-3/TRBV12-4	TRBJ2-2	TRBD1	.	CASSFSLLDRGRTGELFF	TGTGCCAGCAGTTTCTCCCTTCTTGACAGGGGGCGCACCGGGGAGCTGTTTTTT
TRBV10-3	TRBJ1-1	.	many	CAIRNRDTEAFF	TGTGCCATCAGGAACAGGGACACTGAAGCTTTCTTT
TRBV7-6	TRBJ1-5	.	few	CASSPLGQPQHF	TGTGCCAGCAGCCCCCTTGGTCAGCCCCAGCATTTT
TRBV2	TRBJ2-7	TRBD2	many	CASGLTSGPYEQYF	TGTGCCAGCGGGTTGACTAGCGGACCCTACGAGCAGTACTTC
TRBV2	TRBJ2-1	TRBD2	many	CASSLAGAAYNEQFF	TGTGCCAGCAGTCTAGCGGGAGCGGCCTACAATGAGCAGTTCTTC
TRBV7-9	TRBJ1-1	.	few	CASSLGSVQNTEAFF	TGTGCCAGCAGCTTAGGCAGCGTCCAGAACACTGAAGCTTTCTTT
TRBV6-1	TRBJ2-7	TRBD2	many	CASSTNSGSPSYEQYF	TGTGCCAGCAGTACCAATAGCGGGAGTCCCTCCTACGAGCAGTACTTC
TRBV12-3/TRBV12-4	TRBJ2-2	.	many	CASNHPGQWNTGELFF	TGTGCCAGCAATCATCCGGGACAATGGAACACCGGGGAGCTGTTTTTT
TRBV4-2	TRBJ1-6	TRBD1	.	CASSQELAGGYSPLHF	TGTGCCAGCAGCCAAGAGTTGGCAGGGGGTTACTCACCCCTCCACTTT
TRBV15	TRBJ1-1	.	.	CATSGGRAGGTEAFF	TGTGCCACCAGCGGGGGCAGGGCTGGGGGCACTGAAGCTTTCTTT
TRBV4-1	TRBJ2-2	.	.	CASSQETAGELFF	TGCGCCAGCAGCCAAGAGACGGCCGGGGAGCTGTTTTTT
TRBV28	TRBJ2-2	TRBD2	few	CASSLGSLAGFTGELFF	TGTGCCAGCAGTTTAGGCTCGCTAGCGGGATTCACCGGGGAGCTGTTTTTT
TRBV27	TRBJ1-6	.	.	CASSPQASASPLHF	TGTGCCAGCAGTCCCCAGGCGTCTGCTTCACCCCTCCACTTT
TRBV24-1	TRBJ2-3	.	.	CATSDYQNTDTQYF	TGTGCCACCAGTGATTACCAGAACACAGATACGCAGTATTTT
TRBV27	TRBJ1-5	.	.	CASSSLGTNSNQPQHF	TGTGCCAGCAGTTCCCTCGGGACAAATAGCAATCAGCCCCAGCATTTT
TRBV5-1	TRBJ2-2	.	.	CASSRPKNTGELFF	TGCGCCAGCAGCCGCCCAAAGAACACCGGGGAGCTGTTTTTT
TRBV5-5	TRBJ2-6	TRBD1	.	CASRTGGGGANVLTF	TGTGCCAGCAGAACAGGGGGCGGTGGGGCCAACGTCCTGACTTTC
TRBV2	TRBJ1-6	.	many	CASSENRPANNSPLHF	TGTGCCAGCAGTGAGAACAGGCCAGCGAATAATTCACCCCTCCACTTT
TRBV5-6	TRBJ2-6	TRBD2	.	CASSYGLAGANVLTF	TGTGCCAGCAGCTATGGACTAGCGGGGGCCAACGTCCTGACTTTC
TRBV7-2	TRBJ2-5	.	many	CASSQGRKETQYF	TGTGCCAGCAGCCAGGGGCGAAAAGAGACCCAGTACTTC
TRBV20-1	TRBJ2-3	.	.	CSAPGELSTDTQYF	TGCAGTGCGCCCGGTGAGCTTAGCACAGATACGCAGTATTTT
TRBV6-2/TRBV6-3	TRBJ1-5	.	few	CASSYPGFNQPQHF	TGTGCCAGCAGTTATCCGGGGTTCAATCAGCCCCAGCATTTT
TRBV20-1	TRBJ1-4	.	many	CSARVSSTNEKLFF	TGCAGTGCTAGAGTCTCATCAACTAATGAAAAACTGTTTTTT
TRBV20-1	TRBJ2-7	TRBD2	few	CSGVGGFVDEQYF	TGCAGTGGGGTGGGAGGGTTTGTGGACGAGCAGTACTTC
TRBV24-1	TRBJ1-5	TRBD1	.	CATSDATGGSNQPQHF	TGTGCCACCAGTGACGCGACAGGGGGGAGCAATCAGCCCCAGCATTTT
TRBV7-8	TRBJ2-7	.	few	CASSLQPLGLQYEQYF	TGTGCCAGCAGCTTACAACCGCTGGGACTCCAATACGAGCAGTACTTC
TRBV14	TRBJ2-5	TRBD2	many	CASSQLAGVRIGLETQYF	TGTGCCAGCAGTCAGCTAGCGGGAGTCCGAATTGGGTTGGAGACCCAGTACTTC
TRBV6-1	TRBJ1-2	.	.	CASSETGAANYGYTF	TGTGCCAGCAGTGAAACCGGGGCGGCTAACTATGGCTACACCTTC
TRBV6-1	TRBJ2-5	.	.	CASRRGGQETQYF	TGTGCCAGCAGACGGGGCGGTCAAGAGACCCAGTACTTC
TRBV2	TRBJ1-1	.	many	CASRKDYTEAFF	TGTGCCAGCAGAAAGGATTACACTGAAGCTTTCTTT
TRBV19	TRBJ2-2	.	.	CASSIGGHANTGELFF	TGTGCCAGTAGTATAGGAGGACATGCGAACACCGGGGAGCTGTTTTTT